Reported below is one TCR beta chain. Its antigen is not known. This sample is part of a study of long-term antiretroviral therapy in people with HIV. General observations from the study: Diversity measured after ART increased yet remained under transplant donor controls. Compared with controls, HIV repertoires showed narrower CDR3 length ranges. Drawn between the mid-2000s and the late 2010s, the blood was possibly obtained under older ART regimens.

Germline loops: CDR1 ENHRY, CDR2 SYGVKD. V lost 6 bases to trimming and J lost 0 bases; unmatched junction nucleotides: 12. The CDR3 sequence is 17 residues long. Sequencing relied on immunoSEQ assay v3.0, run at survey level. The assay was immunoSEQ multiplex PCR, and TCRdb's table has in-frame clones only and misses some. The table has about 16,000 clones, about 84% seen once. The sequence derives from a man younger than 45 with HIV. The sequences come from unsorted PBMCs, collected less than 1.3 years before starting antiretroviral therapy. The V and J genes are TRBV10-3 and TRBJ2-7; 9 bases are a match to TRBD1. The chain's CDR3 is CAIRGTTGGPSSYEQYF. The CDR3 DNA is TGTGCCATCAGGGGAACCACAGGGGGCCCCAGCTCCTACGAGCAGTACTTC.